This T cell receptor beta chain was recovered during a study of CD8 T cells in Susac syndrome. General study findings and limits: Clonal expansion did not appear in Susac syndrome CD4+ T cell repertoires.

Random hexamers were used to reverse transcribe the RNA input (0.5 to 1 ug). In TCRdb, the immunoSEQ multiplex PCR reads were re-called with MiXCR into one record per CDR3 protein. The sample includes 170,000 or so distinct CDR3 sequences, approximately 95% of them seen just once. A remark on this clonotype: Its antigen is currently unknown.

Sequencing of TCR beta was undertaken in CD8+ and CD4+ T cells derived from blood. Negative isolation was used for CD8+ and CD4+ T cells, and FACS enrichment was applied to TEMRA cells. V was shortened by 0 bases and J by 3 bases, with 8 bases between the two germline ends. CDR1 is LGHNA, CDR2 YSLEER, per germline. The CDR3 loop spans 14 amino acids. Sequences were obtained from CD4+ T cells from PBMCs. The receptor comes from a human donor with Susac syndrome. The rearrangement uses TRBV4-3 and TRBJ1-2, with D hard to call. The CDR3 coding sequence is TGCGCCAGCAGCCAAGATTATGGGGACTATGGCTACACCTTC. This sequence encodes CASSQDYGDYGYTF.